The 20 T cell receptor beta chains listed next were all sequenced from one sample in a study of control samples from healthy donors and cancer patients. Sequencing was performed with immunoSEQ multiplex PCR; in TCRdb, only in-frame clones are kept and a portion is missing. The top ten hold more than 6.5% of the sample, which has about 140,000 clones, around 90% seen once. The sequenced material came from blood. The receptors originated from a man younger than 35 in good health.

V usage is TRBV6-9 and J usage is TRBJ2-7; TRBD1 might be the D (6 bases). The CDR3 extends over 14 amino acids. CDR1 is MNHGY and CDR2 is SVAAGI in the germline V gene. Trimming left V 8 bases short and J 3 bases short, with 17 bases between. The CDR3 reads CASLPDRPRYEQYF. In nucleotides, the CDR3 is TGTGCCAGCTTACCTGACAGGCCCCGCTACGAGCAGTACTTC.

This rearrangement joins TRBV7-3 to TRBJ1-1; 11 nucleotides line up with TRBD1. CDR1 is SGHTA, CDR2 FQGTGA, per germline. CDR3 length equals 13 residues. The junction had 4 bases not matched to a gene; V was cut back by 4 bases and J by 9 bases. Written as DNA, the CDR3 is TGTGCCAGCAGCTACGGGACAGGGGGAAAAGCTTTCTTT. Translation gives CASSYGTGGKAFF.

The V gene is TRBV30, the J gene TRBJ2-7; D not resolved. Per the germline V gene, CDR1 is GTSNPN and CDR2 is SVGIG (reference sequence). The CDR3 totals 16 residues. Trimming left V 5 bases short and J 0 bases short, with 20 bases between. The CDR3 spells CAWEKRTGFSSYEQYF. CDR3 nucleotide sequence: TGTGCCTGGGAAAAAAGGACCGGCTTCAGCTCCTACGAGCAGTACTTC.

J is TRBJ1-5 and V is TRBV10-2; maybe TRBD1 (6 bases). This CDR3 is built from 15 residues. Germline-derived CDR1 and CDR2 are WSHSY and SAAADI. Trimming took off 3 bases at V and 6 bases at J, with 15 bases between the two ends. This chain's CDR3 is CASSENGGAGQPQHF. The CDR3, as DNA: TGCGCCAGCAGTGAAAATGGGGGGGCCGGTCAGCCCCAGCATTTT.

The chain employs TRBV3-1 (or the pseudogene TRBV3-2) and TRBJ2-3; TRBD2 matches 7 bases. This CDR3 contains 14 residues. Germline trimming cut 4 bases from V and 6 bases from J; bases unmatched to any gene: 7. Germline V gene lookup returns CDR1 LGHDT and CDR2 YNNKEL (reference sequence). The CDR3 DNA follows: TGTGCCAGCAGCCCTGGACTAGTTACTGATACGCAGTATTTT. Translation gives CASSPGLVTDTQYF.

This chain connects TRBV6-5 to TRBJ2-5; 9 bases fit TRBD1. V shed 6 bases and J 5 bases; nucleotides not matched to a gene: 4. CDR3 length: 13 amino acids. Germline assignment: CDR1 MNHEY and CDR2 SVGAGI. Here the CDR3 DNA reads TGTGCCAGCAGCTCCGACAGGGGGGAGACCCAGTACTTC. Its translation is CASSSDRGETQYF.

The chain recombines TRBV19 with TRBJ1-6, with a tentative D call TRBD1 (6 bases). The germline gives CDR1 LNHDA, CDR2 SQIVND (reference sequence). V was pared by 10 bases and J by 7 bases, with 14 bases between. This CDR3 is 13 amino acids long. DNA for the CDR3: TGTGCCACCGAACAGGGAGCCAATTCACCCCTCCACTTT. It yields the protein CATEQGANSPLHF.

The gene calls are TRBV12-3 or TRBV12-4 and TRBJ2-1; 8 nucleotides match TRBD1. The V gene end was trimmed by 3 bases and the J gene end by 15 bases; junction bases not matched to a gene: 10. The CDR3 length is 13 residues. CDR3 nucleotides: TGTGCCAGCAGTTTGGGACAGGACCCGAGGGGGTTCTTC. Its protein product is CASSLGQDPRGFF.

The gene calls are TRBV28 and TRBJ1-5; D gene unclear. The V end was cut by 2 bases, the J end by 0 bases, with 8 bases between. Germline loops: CDR1 MDHEN, CDR2 SYDVKM. This CDR3 is built from 15 residues. For the CDR3, the DNA is TGTGCCAGCAGTTTAGCCGGAAATAGCAATCAGCCCCAGCATTTT. Protein product: CASSLAGNSNQPQHF.

This clone was observed a few times. The CDR3 DNA follows: TGTGCCAGCAGCGTATCCTCAGGGGCTGAAGCTTTCTTT. Amino acid sequence: CASSVSSGAEAFF. The V and J genes are TRBV9 and TRBJ1-1; tentatively, D is TRBD1 (6 bases). Trimming took 1 base from V and 6 from J, leaving 10 bases between them. Germline V gene lookup returns CDR1 SGDLS and CDR2 YYNGEE. The CDR3 has 13 residues.

The chain couples TRBV11-2 to TRBJ2-2; 7 positions agree with TRBD2. Germline V CDR1 and CDR2: SGHAT, FQNNGV. The CDR3 extends over 15 amino acids. J gave up 4 bases and V 4 bases, and 6 bases lay outside the gene matches. DNA for the CDR3: TGTGCCAGCAGCTCCGCCTCGGGGGGCACCGGGGAGCTGTTTTTT. This codes for CASSSASGGTGELFF. The full variable domain, completed using reference TRBV11-2 and TRBJ2-2, is EAGVAQSPRYKIIEKRQSVAFWCNPISGHATLYWYQQILGQGPKLLIQFQNNGVVDDSQLPKDRFSAERLKGVDSTLKIQPAKLEDSAVYLCASSSASGGTGELFFGEGSRLTVL.

This chain's CDR3 is CASSRGGGETQYF. The CDR3 nucleotides read TGTGCCAGCAGCCGTGGGGGTGGGGAGACCCAGTACTTC. The chain has TRBV4-2 and TRBJ2-5; D possibly matches TRBD1 or TRBD2 (5 bases each). The germline V gene has CDR1 LGHNA and CDR2 YNFKEQ. The CDR3 consists of 13 residues. V dropped 4 bases and J dropped 5 bases, with 11 bases sitting between them.

The rearrangement links TRBV6-5 to TRBJ2-7; D possibly matches TRBD1 or TRBD2 (5 bases each). V lost 8 bases and J 7 bases, leaving 24 bases between the germline ends. Germline loops: CDR1 MNHEY, CDR2 SVGAGI. This CDR3 is 15 amino acids long. CDR3 amino acids: CASLPGPGGSSEQYF. DNA of the CDR3: TGTGCCAGCCTCCCGGGGCCAGGAGGATCTAGTGAGCAGTACTTC.

This clone has a handful of counts. The V gene is TRBV4-1, the J gene TRBJ2-3; D remains unclear. Germline CDR1 is MGHRA and CDR2 is YSYEKL. V gave up 2 bases and J gave up 1 base, with 16 bases separating them. The CDR3 is made up of 17 amino acids. CDR3 bases: TGCGCCAGCAGCCAATATTTGGGTCGGACCGGCACAGATACGCAGTATTTT. Its translation: CASSQYLGRTGTDTQYF.

The rearrangement links TRBV28 to TRBJ2-1; TRBD2 agrees at 11 bases. Germline loops: CDR1 MDHEN, CDR2 SYDVKM. CDR3 size: 15 residues. V lost 5 bases and J lost 4; bases outside the gene matches: 4. The CDR3 protein is CASSLGLAEYNEQFF. CDR3 in DNA: TGTGCCAGCAGTCTGGGACTAGCGGAATACAATGAGCAGTTCTTC.

The J gene is TRBJ2-3, the V gene TRBV20-1; the D is unclear. The CDR3 has 10 amino acids. Trimming took off 4 bases at V and 6 bases at J, with 5 bases between the two ends. The V gene's germline CDR1 is DFQATT and CDR2 SNEGSKA (reference sequence). This CDR3 is CSATWDTQYF. CDR3 bases: TGCAGTGCTACTTGGGATACGCAGTATTTT.

This clone was seen once. The rearrangement links TRBV7-2 to TRBJ1-3; the D gene is possibly TRBD1 (6 bases). Looked up from germline, CDR1 is SGHTA and CDR2 is FQGNSA. V was clipped by 5 bases and J by 10 bases, with 12 bases between them. The length of the CDR3 is 12 residues. DNA for the CDR3: TGTGCCAGCAGCCCTGGGGGGGCGACCATATATTTT. Its translation is CASSPGGATIYF.

The CDR3: CASSLGTGSEQYF. CDR3 nucleotide sequence: TGTGCCAGCAGCTTAGGCACGGGGTCCGAGCAGTACTTC. This chain links TRBV11-1 with TRBJ2-7, with D perhaps matching TRBD2 (5 bases). In germline, CDR1 is SGHAT, CDR2 FQDESV (reference sequence). Between the trimmed V and J ends, which lost 1 base and 6 bases, there was a span of 10 bases. This CDR3 contains 13 residues. Looking up the rest from reference TRBV11-1 and TRBJ2-7 gives the full variable domain: EAEVAQSPRYKITEKSQAVAFWCDPISGHATLYWYRQILGQGPELLVQFQDESVVDDSQLPKDRFSAERLKGVDSTLKIQPAELGDSAMYLCASSLGTGSEQYFGPGTRLTVT.

The rearrangement links TRBV11-2 to TRBJ2-1; 7 bases map to TRBD2. Germline values: CDR1 SGHAT, CDR2 FQNNGV. This CDR3 is 16 amino acids long. V shed 2 bases and J 2 bases; nucleotides not matched to a gene: 6. The chain's CDR3 is CASSLKVGGTYNEQFF. CDR3 DNA: TGTGCCAGCAGCTTAAAGGTGGGGGGGACCTACAATGAGCAGTTCTTC.

The chain employs TRBV6-5 and TRBJ2-3, with unresolved D. V lost 8 bases, J lost 5 bases, and 14 bases lay in between. Germline-derived CDR1 and CDR2 are MNHEY and SVGAGI. The CDR3 is made up of 13 amino acids. Here the CDR3 DNA reads TGTGCCAGCCAGGCCTTTCTGGGAGATACGCAGTATTTT. Protein product: CASQAFLGDTQYF.